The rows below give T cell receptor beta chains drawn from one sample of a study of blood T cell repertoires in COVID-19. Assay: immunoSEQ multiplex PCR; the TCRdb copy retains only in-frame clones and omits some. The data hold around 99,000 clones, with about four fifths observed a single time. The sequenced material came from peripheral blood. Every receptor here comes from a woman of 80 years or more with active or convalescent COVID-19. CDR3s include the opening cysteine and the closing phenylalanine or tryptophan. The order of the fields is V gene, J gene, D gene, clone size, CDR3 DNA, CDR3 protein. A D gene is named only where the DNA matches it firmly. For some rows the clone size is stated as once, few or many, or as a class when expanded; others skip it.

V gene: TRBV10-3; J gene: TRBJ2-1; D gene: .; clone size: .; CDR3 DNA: TGTGCCATCAGTGACCCAAAGACGGGTGGATCCTACAATGAGCAGTTCTTC; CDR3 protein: CAISDPKTGGSYNEQFF
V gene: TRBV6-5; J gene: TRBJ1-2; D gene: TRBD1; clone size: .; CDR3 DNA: TGTGCCAGCCGGGACAGGGAAAGCCGCTACACCTTC; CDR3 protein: CASRDRESRYTF
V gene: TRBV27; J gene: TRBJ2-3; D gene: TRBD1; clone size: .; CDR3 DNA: TGTGCCAGCAGTTTGGACAGGGGTACAGATACGCAGTATTTT; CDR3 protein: CASSLDRGTDTQYF
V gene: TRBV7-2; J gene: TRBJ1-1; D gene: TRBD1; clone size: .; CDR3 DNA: TGTGCCAGCAGCTCCACAGGGGCGGGTGAAGCTTTCTTT; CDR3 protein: CASSSTGAGEAFF
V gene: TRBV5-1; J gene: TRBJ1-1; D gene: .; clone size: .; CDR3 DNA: TGCGCCAGCAGCTTGGAGCAGGGTCCGGCTTTCTTT; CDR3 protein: CASSLEQGPAFF
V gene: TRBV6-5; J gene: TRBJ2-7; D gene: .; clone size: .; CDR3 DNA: TGTGCCACCACGGGACAGGCGGGGGCCTACGAGCAGTACTTC; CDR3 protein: CATTGQAGAYEQYF
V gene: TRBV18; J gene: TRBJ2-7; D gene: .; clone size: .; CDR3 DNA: TGTGCCAGCTCATTCCGGGACACTATGTTCTACGAGCAGTACTTC; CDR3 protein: CASSFRDTMFYEQYF
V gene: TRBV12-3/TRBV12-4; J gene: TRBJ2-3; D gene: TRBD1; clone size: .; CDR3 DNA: TGTGCCAGCAGACGGGACAGCGAAGATACGCAGTATTTT; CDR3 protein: CASRRDSEDTQYF
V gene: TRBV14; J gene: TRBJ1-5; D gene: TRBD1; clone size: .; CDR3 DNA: TGTGCCAGCAGCCGGACAGGAGGCAATCAGCCCCAGCATTTT; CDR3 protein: CASSRTGGNQPQHF
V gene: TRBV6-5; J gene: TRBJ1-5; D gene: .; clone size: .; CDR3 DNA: TGTGCCAGCAGTTTGGGGCTTAGCAATCAGCCCCAGCATTTT; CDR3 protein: CASSLGLSNQPQHF
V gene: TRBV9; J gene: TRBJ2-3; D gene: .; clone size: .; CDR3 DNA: TGTGCCAGCAGCGTAGATGGAGGAAGCACAGATACGCAGTATTTT; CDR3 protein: CASSVDGGSTDTQYF
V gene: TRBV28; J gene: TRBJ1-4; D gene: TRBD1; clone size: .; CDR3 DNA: TGTGCCAGCAGTTTTCAGGGTGGGACAGGGCAGGGTGAAAAACTGTTTTTT; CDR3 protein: CASSFQGGTGQGEKLFF
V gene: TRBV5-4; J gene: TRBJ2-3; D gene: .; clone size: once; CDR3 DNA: TGTGCCAGCAGCTTGAAGAGGGCTAGCGCTAGGGGCGCAGATACGCAGTATTTT; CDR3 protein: CASSLKRASARGADTQYF
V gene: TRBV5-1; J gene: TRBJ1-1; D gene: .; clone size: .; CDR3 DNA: TGCGCCAGCAGCTTGAGGTCAGAGAAAGACGTCGGGGCTTTCTTT; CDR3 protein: CASSLRSEKDVGAFF
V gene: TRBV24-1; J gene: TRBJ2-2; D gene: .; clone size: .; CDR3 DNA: TGTGCCACCAGGAAAGCTCAGGGCGGGGAGCTGTTTTTT; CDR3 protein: CATRKAQGGELFF
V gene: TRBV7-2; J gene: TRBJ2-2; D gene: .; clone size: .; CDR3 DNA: TGTGCCAGCAGCTTGTGGTTACTAGCTAACACCGGGGAGCTGTTTTTT; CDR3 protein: CASSLWLLANTGELFF
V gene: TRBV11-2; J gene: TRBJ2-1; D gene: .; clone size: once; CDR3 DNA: TGTGCCAGCAGCTTAGGGCAGGGGTTCTACAATGAGCAGTTCTTC; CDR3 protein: CASSLGQGFYNEQFF
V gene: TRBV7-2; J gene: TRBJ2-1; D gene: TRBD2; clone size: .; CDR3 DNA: TGTGCCAGCAGCTTAGCTCCAATAGCGGGAGCCCTGAGATACAATGAGCAGTTCTTC; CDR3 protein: CASSLAPIAGALRYNEQFF
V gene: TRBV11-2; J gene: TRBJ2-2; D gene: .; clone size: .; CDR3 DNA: TGTGCCAGCAGCTTTAGCGCAGGCACCGGGGAGCTGTTTTTT; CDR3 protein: CASSFSAGTGELFF
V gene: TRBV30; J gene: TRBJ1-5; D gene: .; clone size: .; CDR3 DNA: TGTGCCAGCTCCTGGGGCCTCAATCAGCCCCAGCATTTT; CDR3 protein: CASSWGLNQPQHF
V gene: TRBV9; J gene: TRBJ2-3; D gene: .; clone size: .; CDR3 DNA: TGTGCCAGCAGCGTAGTTGGCCAGCGAGGCGGTACGCAGTATTTT; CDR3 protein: CASSVVGQRGGTQYF
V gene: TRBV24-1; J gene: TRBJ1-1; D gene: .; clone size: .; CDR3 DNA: TGTGCCACCAGTGAGGCGAACACTGAAGCTTTCTTT; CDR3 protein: CATSEANTEAFF
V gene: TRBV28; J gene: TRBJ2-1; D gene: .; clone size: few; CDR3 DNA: TGTGCCAGCAGTGGGGTGGACTACCCCGCGTTCTTC; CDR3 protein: CASSGVDYPAFF
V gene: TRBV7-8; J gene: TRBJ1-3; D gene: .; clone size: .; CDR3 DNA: TGTGCCAGCAGCTTAGGGCCCGGAAACACCATATATTTT; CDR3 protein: CASSLGPGNTIYF
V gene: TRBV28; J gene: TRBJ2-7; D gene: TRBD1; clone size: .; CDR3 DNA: TGTGCCAGCAGTCTCCCCGGGACAGGGAGCTACGAGCAGTACTTC; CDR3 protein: CASSLPGTGSYEQYF
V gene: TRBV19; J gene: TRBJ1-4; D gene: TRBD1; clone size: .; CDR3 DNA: TGTGCCAGTAGCTCCGGGACAGCCGATGAAAAACTGTTTTTT; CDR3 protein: CASSSGTADEKLFF
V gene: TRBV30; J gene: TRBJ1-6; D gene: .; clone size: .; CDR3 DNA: TGTGCCTGGTCCCGGGAGTCATCACCCCTCCACTTT; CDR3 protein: CAWSRESSPLHF
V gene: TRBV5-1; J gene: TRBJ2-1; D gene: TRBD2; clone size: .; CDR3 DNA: TGCGCCAGCAGCTCTAGCGGGAGGGCCTGGTACAATGAGCAGTTCTTC; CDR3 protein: CASSSSGRAWYNEQFF
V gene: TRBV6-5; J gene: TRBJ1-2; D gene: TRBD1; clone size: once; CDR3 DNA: TGTGCCAGCTCGCAGGGGGTTGGCTACACCTTC; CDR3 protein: CASSQGVGYTF
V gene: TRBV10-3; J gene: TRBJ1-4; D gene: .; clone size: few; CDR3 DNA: TGTGCCATCAGTGTGGCGGGGGATAATGAAAAACTGTTTTTT; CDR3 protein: CAISVAGDNEKLFF
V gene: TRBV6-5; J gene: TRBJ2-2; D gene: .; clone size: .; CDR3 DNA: TGTGCCAGCAGTCCAGGGGTGTCGAACACCGGGGAGCTGTTTTTT; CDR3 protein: CASSPGVSNTGELFF
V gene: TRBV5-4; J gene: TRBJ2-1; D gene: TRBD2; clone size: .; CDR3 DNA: TGTGCCAGCAGCTTGGCCTTTGGACTAGTCCCCAGCTCCTACAATGAGCAGTTCTTC; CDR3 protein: CASSLAFGLVPSSYNEQFF
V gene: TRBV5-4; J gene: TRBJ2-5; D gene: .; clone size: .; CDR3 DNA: TGTGCCAGCAGCTTCAGAGGGATTAGCGCGGAGACCCAGTACTTC; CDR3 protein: CASSFRGISAETQYF
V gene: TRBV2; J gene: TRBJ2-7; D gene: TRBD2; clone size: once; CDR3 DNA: TGTGCCAGCAGCGATTCACTAGCGGGCTCCTACGAGCAGTACTTC; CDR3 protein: CASSDSLAGSYEQYF
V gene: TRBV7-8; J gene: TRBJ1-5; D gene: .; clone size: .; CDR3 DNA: TGTGCCAGCAGCTTGAGTTCAGGGGTCCATCAGCCCCAGCATTTT; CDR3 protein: CASSLSSGVHQPQHF
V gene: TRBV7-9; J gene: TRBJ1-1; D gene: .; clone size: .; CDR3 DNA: TGTGCCAGCAGCTTCGACAGTTATACTGAAGCTTTCTTT; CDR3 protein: CASSFDSYTEAFF
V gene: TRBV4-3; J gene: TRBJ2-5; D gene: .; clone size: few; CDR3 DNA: TGCGCCAGCAGCCAAGGACAGGACCAAGAGACCCAGTACTTC; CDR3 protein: CASSQGQDQETQYF
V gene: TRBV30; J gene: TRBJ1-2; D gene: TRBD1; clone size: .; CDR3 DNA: TGTGCCTGGAATCCCGGGACAGTTTATGGCTACACCTTC; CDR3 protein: CAWNPGTVYGYTF
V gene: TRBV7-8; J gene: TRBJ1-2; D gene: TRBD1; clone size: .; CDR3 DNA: TGTGCCAGCAGCTCACGGACAGGGGGCGAGCATGGCTACACCTTC; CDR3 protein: CASSSRTGGEHGYTF
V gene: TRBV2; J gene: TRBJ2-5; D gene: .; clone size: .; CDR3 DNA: TGTGCCAGCAGTGAAACGACAGACCAAGAGACCCAGTACTTC; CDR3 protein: CASSETTDQETQYF
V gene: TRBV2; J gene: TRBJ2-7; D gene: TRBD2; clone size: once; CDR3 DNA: TGTGCCAGCAGTGAAGCGGGACTAGCGGAGGGAGAGCAGTACTTC; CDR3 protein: CASSEAGLAEGEQYF
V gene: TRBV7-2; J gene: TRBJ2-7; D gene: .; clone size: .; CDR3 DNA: TGTGCCAGCAGCGAGGACAGAGACCTACGATGGCAGTACTTC; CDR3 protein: CASSEDRDLRWQYF
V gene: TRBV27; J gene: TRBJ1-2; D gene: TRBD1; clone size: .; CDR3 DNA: TGTGCCAGCAGTCGGTTGGGGACACAGGGGGCGCTTAGGGGCTACACCTTC; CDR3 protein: CASSRLGTQGALRGYTF
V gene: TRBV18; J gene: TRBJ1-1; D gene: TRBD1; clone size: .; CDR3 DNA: TGTGCCAGCTCACGGGACAGGTCGTTAAATAGGGACACTGAAGCTTTCTTT; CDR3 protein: CASSRDRSLNRDTEAFF